Shown below are 16 T cell receptor beta chains from a single sample sequenced in a study of blood T cell repertoires in COVID-19. Using immunoSEQ multiplex PCR, the repertoire was profiled, and TCRdb retains in-frame clones only, with some absent. The repertoire holds under 300,000 clones, with around 90% as singletons. The sequenced material came from PBMCs or T cells enriched from blood (not recorded which). The origin of the receptors is a woman in her twenties or thirties with acute COVID-19.

The chain employs TRBV27 and TRBJ1-2; 10 positions agree with TRBD1. After removal of 6 bases from V and 4 bases from J, the junction contained 5 bases not matched to a gene. The V gene's germline CDR1 is MNHEY and CDR2 SMNVEV (reference sequence). This CDR3 region has 14 residues. DNA for the CDR3: TGTGCCAGCAGGACCGGGACAGGGGTCTATGGCTACACCTTC. It encodes CASRTGTGVYGYTF.

The chain links TRBV28 to TRBJ1-1; D gene uncertain. The V end was cut by 6 bases, the J end by 4 bases, with 6 bases between. Per germline, CDR1 MDHEN and CDR2 SYDVKM. CDR3 length equals 11 residues. The chain's CDR3 is CASRISTEAFF. CDR3 DNA: TGTGCCAGCAGGATTAGCACTGAAGCTTTCTTT.

The chain joins TRBV28 to TRBJ2-3, with unresolved D. With 1 base removed from V and 2 bases from J, the gap between germline ends came to 16 bases. The CDR3 has 17 residues. Germline lookup yields CDR1 MDHEN and CDR2 SYDVKM. The DNA for the CDR3 is TGTGCCAGCAGTTTATCTCCCCGGGTGGCAGACACAGATACGCAGTATTTT. It codes for CASSLSPRVADTDTQYF.

The chain carries TRBV7-9 and TRBJ1-1, with TRBD1 as a possible D gene (6 bases). V was pared by 4 bases and J by 6 bases, with 18 bases between. The CDR3 has 15 residues. CDR1 and CDR2 (germline): SEHNR, FQNEAQ (reference sequence). CDR3 bases: TGTGCCAGCAGCTCCCAAGCGCAGGGGTCGGCTGAAGCTTTCTTT. Translation gives CASSSQAQGSAEAFF. The full variable domain, rest sourced from reference TRBV7-9 and TRBJ1-1, is DTGVSQNPRHKITKRGQNVTFRCDPISEHNRLYWYRQTLGQGPEFLTYFQNEAQLEKSRLLSDRFSAERPKGSFSTLEIQRTEQGDSAMYLCASSSQAQGSAEAFFGQGTRLTVV.

This clone was found once. This chain links TRBV4-1 with TRBJ1-5; maybe TRBD1 (5 bases). Per the germline V gene, CDR1 is MGHRA and CDR2 is YSYEKL. V was trimmed by 3 bases and J by 0 bases, leaving 9 bases between them. The CDR3 sequence is 15 residues long. CDR3 in DNA: TGCGCCAGCAGCCACGACAGAAATAGCAATCAGCCCCAGCATTTT. Amino acid sequence: CASSHDRNSNQPQHF.

In this sample, this clone turned up a few times. V and J are TRBV5-1 and TRBJ1-4; the match to TRBD1 covers 9 bases. V lost 4 bases and J lost 7; bases outside the gene matches: 8. Germline V lookup: CDR1 SGHRS, CDR2 YFSETQ. The CDR3 has 15 amino acids. For the CDR3, the DNA is TGCGCCAGCAGCGAAACAGGGGGCACCCGTGAAAAACTGTTTTTT. It specifies CASSETGGTREKLFF.

This clone appeared once. V gene TRBV28 combines with J gene TRBJ2-5; a possible D gene is TRBD1 (6 bases). Germline V gene lookup returns CDR1 MDHEN and CDR2 SYDVKM. CDR3 length equals 13 residues. Trimming shortened V by 7 bases and J by 5 bases, and 14 bases separated the two germline ends. The CDR3 spells CASIQQGEETQYF. The CDR3 DNA is TGTGCCAGCATCCAACAGGGTGAGGAGACCCAGTACTTC.

The V call is TRBV3-1 (or the pseudogene TRBV3-2), the J call TRBJ2-1; TRBD2 is a possible D gene (5 bases). The ends were cut back, 0 bases at V and 0 bases at J, with 6 bases in the middle. CDR1 and CDR2 from the germline V gene are LGHDT and YNNKEL (reference sequence). The CDR3 totals 15 residues. CDR3 loop: CASSQEGSSYNEQFF. The CDR3 DNA sequence: TGTGCCAGCAGCCAAGAGGGGAGCTCCTACAATGAGCAGTTCTTC.

This sequence joins TRBV28 and TRBJ1-1; D remains unclear. The V gene's germline CDR1 is MDHEN and CDR2 SYDVKM. This CDR3 has 11 amino acids. V lost 5 bases and J 5 bases, leaving 6 bases between the germline ends. CDR3 DNA: TGTGCCAGCAGTCCCATGACTGAAGCTTTCTTT. Its translation is CASSPMTEAFF.

The CDR3 DNA sequence: TGCGCCAGCAGCCAATCGACAGGGGAAAATCAGCCCCAGCATTTT. Encoded protein: CASSQSTGENQPQHF. This sequence joins TRBV4-3 and TRBJ1-5, with 8 nucleotides matching TRBD1. The CDR3 consists of 15 residues. CDR1 and CDR2 (germline): LGHNA, YSLEER. Trimming removed 2 bases from V and 4 bases from J; junction bases left unmatched: 4.

This chain links TRBV19 with TRBJ1-5; D is possibly TRBD1 (5 bases). V lost 5 bases and J lost 7, with 12 bases in between. Germline lookup yields CDR1 LNHDA and CDR2 SQIVND (reference sequence). This CDR3 region has 13 residues. The CDR3 nucleotides read TGTGCCAGTAGTCTGGGGCAACAACAGCCCCAGCATTTT. Translation gives CASSLGQQQPQHF.

This chain joins TRBV27 and TRBJ2-7; D is undetermined. The CDR3 runs 14 residues. Germline CDR1 is MNHEY and CDR2 is SMNVEV (reference sequence). Trimming cost V 2 bases and J 1 base, with 9 bases left between them. The CDR3 sequence: CASSLRQDSYEQYF. As DNA, the CDR3 is TGTGCCAGCAGTTTACGGCAGGATTCCTACGAGCAGTACTTC.

The V and J genes are TRBV28 and TRBJ2-5; D is uncertain. Germline assignment: CDR1 MDHEN and CDR2 SYDVKM. The germline V and J ends were trimmed by 3 bases and 2 bases, with 10 bases remaining between them. CDR3 length: 14 residues. The CDR3 sequence: CASSFRTVQETQYF. The CDR3 DNA sequence: TGTGCCAGCAGTTTTAGAACAGTTCAAGAGACCCAGTACTTC.

This rearrangement joins TRBV25-1 to TRBJ2-3; 9 bases match TRBD1. Trimming took 5 bases from V and 6 from J; bases not matched to a gene: 9. CDR3 size: 15 residues. Germline CDR1 MGHDK, CDR2 SYGVNS. DNA for the CDR3: TGTGCCAGCAGTCCGGGACAGGGCATAATCGATACGCAGTATTTT. Protein sequence: CASSPGQGIIDTQYF.

This clone was observed a handful of times. This chain links TRBV28 with TRBJ1-2; tentatively, D is TRBD1 (5 bases). This CDR3 spans 14 amino acids. In germline, CDR1 is MDHEN, CDR2 SYDVKM. The V end lost 2 bases, the J end lost 9 bases, and 16 bases lay between the germline ends. The CDR3 is CASSLAAGRGRYTF. CDR3 sequence (DNA): TGTGCCAGCAGTTTAGCCGCCGGGAGGGGTCGCTACACCTTC.

The chain has TRBV19 and TRBJ1-4; D not resolved. V lost 3 bases and J 8 bases, leaving 10 bases between the germline ends. From germline, CDR1 is LNHDA and CDR2 SQIVND (reference sequence). CDR3 length: 13 amino acids. CDR3 bases: TGTGCCAGTAGTATTACTCACTCAGAAAAACTGTTTTTT. This encodes CASSITHSEKLFF.